This section outlines one T cell receptor (beta chain) sequence together with its context. Libraries were prepared by immunoSEQ multiplex PCR; TCRdb keeps only in-frame clonotypes and omits some of them. The repertoire holds about 63,000 clones, with around 84% as singletons. The CDR3 contains 15 residues. The germline V gene has CDR1 MNHNY and CDR2 SVGAGI (reference sequence). J gave up 4 bases and V 6 bases, and 9 bases lay outside the gene matches. The sample comes from a study of technical replicates of blood from a few donors. The V gene is TRBV6-6, the J gene TRBJ1-5; 7 nucleotides align to TRBD1. The sample was PBMCs. The TCR sequence derives from a human donor in good health. Some clones in this sample may be carry-over from other donors' samples. Here the CDR3 DNA reads TGTGCCAGCAGACCTTCCGGGACAGAGAATCAGCCCCAGCATTTT. Amino acid sequence: CASRPSGTENQPQHF.